This TCR beta chain was sequenced during a study of identical twins. The CDR3 runs 16 residues. In germline, CDR1 is KGHDR, CDR2 SFDVKD. Trimming removed 2 bases from V and 3 bases from J, with 16 bases in between. Turning to this clonotype: The antigen is undetermined.

TCRdb itself ran the 5' RACE reads through MiXCR, one entry per CDR3 protein. The sample consists of some 1,700,000 distinct CDR3 sequences, about 31% of them appearing once. Whole-study findings and limits: The study found excess low generation probability among twin-shared out-of-frame alpha sequences.

The chain links TRBV24-1 to TRBJ2-7, with a possible D match to TRBD2 (5 bases). The clonotype comes from a newborn girl in good health. Input material: cord blood. CDR3 coding DNA: TGTGCCACCAGTGATTCGACCGAGGGAGTGGGCTACGAGCAGTACTTC. This encodes CATSDSTEGVGYEQYF.